This T cell receptor beta chain was recorded in a study of OX40 agonist ivuxolimab in advanced cancers. On the study more broadly: Ivuxolimab is an agonistic anti-OX40 (CD134) antibody, and patients were treated with it.

V shed 6 bases and J shed 7 bases, with 13 bases lying between them. CDR3 length equals 12 residues. Germline CDR1 SQVTM, CDR2 ANQGSEA. This clone was picked up one time. The repertoire was sequenced with immunoSEQ multiplex PCR; TCRdb's copy has only in-frame clones and lacks some. The table records more than 50,000 clones, roughly 73% of them present only once. A history of autoimmune disease or systemic immunosuppression excluded patients. The chain couples TRBV29-1 to TRBJ2-1; TRBD1 might be the D (6 bases). The source material was CD4+ or CD8+ T cells sorted from blood, sampled in a trial of the OX40 agonist ivuxolimab. This TCR was sampled from an adult with an advanced solid tumor such as melanoma, head and neck, liver or kidney cancer. CDR3 bases: TGCAGCGTGGCCGACAGGTGGAATGAGCAGTTCTTC. It translates to CSVADRWNEQFF.